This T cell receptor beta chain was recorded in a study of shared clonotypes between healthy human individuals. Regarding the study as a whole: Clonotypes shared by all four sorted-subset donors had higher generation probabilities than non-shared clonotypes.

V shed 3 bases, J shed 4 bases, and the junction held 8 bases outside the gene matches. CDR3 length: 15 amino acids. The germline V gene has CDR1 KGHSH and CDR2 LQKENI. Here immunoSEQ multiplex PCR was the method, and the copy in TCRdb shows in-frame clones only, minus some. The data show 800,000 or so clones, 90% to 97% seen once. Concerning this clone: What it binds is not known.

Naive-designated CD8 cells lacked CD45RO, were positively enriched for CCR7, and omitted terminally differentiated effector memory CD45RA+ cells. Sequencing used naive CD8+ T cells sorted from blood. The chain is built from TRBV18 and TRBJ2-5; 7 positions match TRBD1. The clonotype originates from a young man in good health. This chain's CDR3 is CASSPRGTSRETQYF. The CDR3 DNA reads TGTGCCAGCTCACCCAGGGGGACAAGCAGAGAGACCCAGTACTTC.